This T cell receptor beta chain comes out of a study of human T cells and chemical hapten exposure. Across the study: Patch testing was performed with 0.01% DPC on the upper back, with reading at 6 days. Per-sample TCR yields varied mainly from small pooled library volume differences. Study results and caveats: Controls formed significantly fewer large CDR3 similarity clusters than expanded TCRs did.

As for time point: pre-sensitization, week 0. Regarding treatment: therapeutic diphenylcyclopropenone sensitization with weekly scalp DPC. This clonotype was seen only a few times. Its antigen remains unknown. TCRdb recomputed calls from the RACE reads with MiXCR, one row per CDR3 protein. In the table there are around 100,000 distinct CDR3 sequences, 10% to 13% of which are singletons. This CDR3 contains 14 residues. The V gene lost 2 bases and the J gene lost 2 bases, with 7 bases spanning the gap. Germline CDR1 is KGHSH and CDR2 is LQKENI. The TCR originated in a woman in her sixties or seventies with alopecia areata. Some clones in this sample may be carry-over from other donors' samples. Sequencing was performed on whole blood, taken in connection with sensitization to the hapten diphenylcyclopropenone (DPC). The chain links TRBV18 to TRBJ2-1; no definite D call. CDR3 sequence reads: CASSPGSPYNEQFF. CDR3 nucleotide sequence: TGTGCCAGCTCACCAGGCTCTCCCTACAATGAGCAGTTCTTC.